Below are 5 T cell receptor beta chains sequenced from a single sample in a study of radiotherapy plus CTLA-4 blockade in lung cancer. Clones were read by immunoSEQ multiplex PCR, and TCRdb kept only the in-frame ones, dropping some. The profile shows 80,000 to 95,000 clones, around 83% of them singletons. The sample consisted of peripheral blood, taken from a patient treated with radiotherapy plus ipilimumab. These receptor sequences come from a human donor with non-small cell lung cancer who had stable disease on radiotherapy plus ipilimumab.

The chain employs TRBV5-4 and TRBJ1-1, with D hard to call. The CDR3 loop spans 14 amino acids. Per the germline V gene, CDR1 is SGHNT and CDR2 is YYREEE (reference sequence). The V and J ends lost 3 bases and 2 bases respectively, with 11 bases between them. CDR3 sequence (DNA): TGTGCCAGCAGCTCTCCAGGCTTAAACACTGAAGCTTTCTTT. Amino acid sequence: CASSSPGLNTEAFF.

The rearrangement joins TRBV9 to TRBJ1-5; TRBD1 matches at 9 bases. The V gene end was trimmed by 4 bases and the J gene end by 12 bases; junction bases not matched to a gene: 8. Germline V gene lookup returns CDR1 SGDLS and CDR2 YYNGEE. The CDR3 totals 13 residues. The CDR3 sequence: CASSSQTGGLQHF. CDR3 coding DNA: TGTGCCAGCAGCTCGCAGACAGGGGGACTCCAGCATTTT.

The rearrangement uses TRBV10-3 and TRBJ2-1; D remains ambiguous. CDR1 ENHRY and CDR2 SYGVKD come from the germline V gene. The CDR3 runs 12 residues. V was pared by 6 bases and J by 7 bases, with 10 bases between. CDR3 residues: CAISPTENEQFF. The CDR3 bases are TGTGCCATCAGCCCGACTGAAAATGAGCAGTTCTTC.

The V and J genes are TRBV28 and TRBJ1-5, with no clear D. The germline V and J ends were trimmed by 7 bases and 0 bases, with 10 bases remaining between them. This CDR3 comprises 14 residues. Germline CDR1 reads MDHEN; CDR2 reads SYDVKM. Written as DNA, the CDR3 is TGTGCCAGCAAAGCGGTAGATAGCAATCAGCCCCAGCATTTT. Translated, it gives CASKAVDSNQPQHF. Filled out from reference TRBV28 and TRBJ1-5, the complete variable domain reads DVKVTQSSRYLVKRTGEKVFLECVQDMDHENMFWYRQDPGLGLRLIYFSYDVKMKEKGDIPEGYSVSREKKERFSLILESASTNQTSMYLCASKAVDSNQPQHFGDGTRLSIL.

V usage is TRBV7-8 and J usage is TRBJ1-2; perhaps TRBD1 as D (6 bases). V was cut by 5 bases and J by 1 base, with 14 bases left in between. From germline, CDR1 is SGHVS and CDR2 FQNEAQ. There are 15 residues in the CDR3. The CDR3 DNA reads as TGTGCCAGCAGCCTCGGACAGACAATTAACTATGGCTACACCTTC. As protein: CASSLGQTINYGYTF.